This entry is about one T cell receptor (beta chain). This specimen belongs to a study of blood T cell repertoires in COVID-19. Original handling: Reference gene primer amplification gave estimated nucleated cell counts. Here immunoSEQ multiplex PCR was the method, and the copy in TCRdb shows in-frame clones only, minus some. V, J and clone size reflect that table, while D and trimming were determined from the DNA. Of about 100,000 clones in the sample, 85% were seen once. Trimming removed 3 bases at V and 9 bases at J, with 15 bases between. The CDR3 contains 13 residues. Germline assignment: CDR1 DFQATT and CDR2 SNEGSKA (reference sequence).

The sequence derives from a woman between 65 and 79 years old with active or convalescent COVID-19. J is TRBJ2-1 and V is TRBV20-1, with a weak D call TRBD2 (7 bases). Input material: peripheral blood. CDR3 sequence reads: CSASNRGAGEQFF. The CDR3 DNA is TGCAGTGCTAGTAACCGGGGGGCGGGTGAGCAGTTCTTC.